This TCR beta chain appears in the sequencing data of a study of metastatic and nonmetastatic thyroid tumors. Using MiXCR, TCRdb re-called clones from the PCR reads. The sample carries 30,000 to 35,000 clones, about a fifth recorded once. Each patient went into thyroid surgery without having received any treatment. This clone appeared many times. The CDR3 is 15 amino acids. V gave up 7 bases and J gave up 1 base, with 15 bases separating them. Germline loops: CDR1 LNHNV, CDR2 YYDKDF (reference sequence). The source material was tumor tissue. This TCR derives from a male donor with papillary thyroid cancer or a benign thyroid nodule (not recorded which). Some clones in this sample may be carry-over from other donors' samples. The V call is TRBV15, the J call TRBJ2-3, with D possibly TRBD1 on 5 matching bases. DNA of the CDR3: TGTGCCACCATGGACACTCTGGGCCGCACAGATACGCAGTATTTT. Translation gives CATMDTLGRTDTQYF. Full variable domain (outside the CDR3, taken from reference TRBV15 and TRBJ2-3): DAMVIQNPRYQVTQFGKPVTLSCSQTLNHNVMYWYQQKSSQAPKLLFHYYDKDFNNEADTPDNFQSRRPNTSFCFLDIRSPGLGDTAMYLCATMDTLGRTDTQYFGPGTRLTVL.